A single sample gave rise to the 5 T cell receptor beta chains below, sequenced in a study of OX40 agonist ivuxolimab in advanced cancers. Here immunoSEQ multiplex PCR was the method, and the copy in TCRdb shows in-frame clones only, minus some. The sample lists about 57,000 clones, 87% occurring once. The input for sequencing was CD4+ or CD8+ T cells sorted from blood, taken in a trial of the OX40 agonist ivuxolimab. The receptors were gathered from an adult with an advanced solid tumor such as melanoma, head and neck, liver or kidney cancer.

This chain links TRBV7-6 with TRBJ1-2; D is uncertain. Deletions cut 4 bases from V and 8 bases from J, with 8 bases between. CDR1 SGHVS and CDR2 FNYEAQ come from the germline V gene. The CDR3 consists of 11 residues. The CDR3 bases are TGTGCCAGCAGCTGGGTGGGAGGCTACACCTTC. Translation gives CASSWVGGYTF. Filled out from reference TRBV7-6 and TRBJ1-2, the complete variable domain reads GAGVSQSPRYKVTKRGQDVALRCDPISGHVSLYWYRQALGQGPEFLTYFNYEAQQDKSGLPNDRFSAERPEGSISTLTIQRTEQRDSAMYRCASSWVGGYTFGSGTRLTVV.

The chain links TRBV5-5 to TRBJ2-2; D not certain. The CDR3 sequence is 12 residues long. V lost 5 bases and J lost 2, with 4 bases in between. The germline V gene encodes CDR1 SGHKS and CDR2 YYEKEE (reference sequence). The CDR3 nucleotides read TGTGCCAGCAGGCGAAACACCGGGGAGCTGTTTTTT. Translating it yields CASRRNTGELFF. Drawing the rest from reference TRBV5-5 and TRBJ2-2, the complete variable domain is DAGVTQSPTHLIKTRGQQVTLRCSPISGHKSVSWYQQVLGQGPQFIFQYYEKEERGRGNFPDRFSARQFPNYSSELNVNALLLGDSALYLCASRRNTGELFFGEGSRLTVL.

The chain links TRBV5-1 to TRBJ1-2; tentative D call: TRBD1 (5 bases). Germline lookup yields CDR1 SGHRS and CDR2 YFSETQ. CDR3 length: 13 residues. Trimming stripped 0 bases from V and 4 bases from J, with 7 bases between. The CDR3 spells CASSLDRFYGYTF. For the CDR3, the DNA is TGCGCCAGCAGCTTGGACAGGTTCTATGGCTACACCTTC.

This chain links TRBV4-1 with TRBJ2-1; the D gene is possibly TRBD1 (6 bases). The V end was cut by 4 bases, the J end by 10 bases, with 17 bases between. The CDR3 consists of 14 residues. Germline CDR1 reads MGHRA; CDR2 reads YSYEKL. DNA for the CDR3: TGCGCCAGCAGCCGAAGCTCAAGGGGGAACGAGCAGTTCTTC. Protein product: CASSRSSRGNEQFF.

The chain uses TRBV5-1 and TRBJ1-2; 7 bases align to TRBD1. V was pared by 2 bases and J by 5 bases, with 9 bases of the junction left unmatched. Germline CDR1 reads SGHRS; CDR2 reads YFSETQ. The CDR3 spans 15 residues. CDR3 residues: CASSLTGEEWYGYTF. CDR3 DNA: TGCGCCAGCAGCTTAACAGGGGAAGAATGGTATGGCTACACCTTC. Variable domain in full (rest from reference TRBV5-1 and TRBJ1-2): KAGVTQTPRYLIKTRGQQVTLSCSPISGHRSVSWYQQTPGQGLQFLFEYFSETQRNKGNFPGRFSGRQFSNSRSEMNVSTLELGDSALYLCASSLTGEEWYGYTFGSGTRLTVV.